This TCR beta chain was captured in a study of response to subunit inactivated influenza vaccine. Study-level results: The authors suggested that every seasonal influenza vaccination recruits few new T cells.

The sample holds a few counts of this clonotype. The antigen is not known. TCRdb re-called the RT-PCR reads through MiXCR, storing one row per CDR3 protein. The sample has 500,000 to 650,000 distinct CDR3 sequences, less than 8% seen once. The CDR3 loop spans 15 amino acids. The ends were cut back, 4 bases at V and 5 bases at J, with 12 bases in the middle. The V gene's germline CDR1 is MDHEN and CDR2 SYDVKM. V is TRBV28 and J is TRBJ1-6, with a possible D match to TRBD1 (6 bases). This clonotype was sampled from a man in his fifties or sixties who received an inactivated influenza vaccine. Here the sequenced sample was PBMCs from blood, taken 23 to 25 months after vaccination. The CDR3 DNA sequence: TGTGCCAGCAGTTCGGACAGATTTAATAATTCACCCCTCCACTTT. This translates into CASSSDRFNNSPLHF.